These T cell receptor beta chains were read from a single sample in a study of blood T cell repertoires in COVID-19. Repertoires were generated with immunoSEQ multiplex PCR, while TCRdb's copy carries only in-frame clones and drops some. Of tens of thousands of clones in the sample, approximately 83% were seen once. Sequencing was carried out using peripheral blood. The receptors come from a man aged 60 to 69 with acute or convalescent COVID-19. The CDR3 runs from the conserved cysteine through the conserved F or W.

TRBJ1-1	TRBV10-2	CASSEDNEAFF
TRBJ2-7	TRBV3-1/TRBV3-2	CASSQSGYGEQYF
TRBJ1-6	TRBV5-1	CASSLVDRDNSPLHF
TRBJ2-3	TRBV13	CASSLGPSGDTQYF
TRBJ2-3	TRBV5-4	CASGPGTSGEDTQYF
TRBJ2-7	TRBV9	CASSEGQRSSYEQYF
TRBJ1-5	TRBV5-6	CASSVGGARAQPQHF
TRBJ2-1	TRBV6-1	CASSEQLPTSGGWNEQFF
TRBJ2-5	TRBV24-1	CATSDLPAGGGETQYF
TRBJ2-1	TRBV27	CASSLSGAAEQFF
TRBJ2-1	TRBV10-1	CASSSGGSYNEQFF
TRBJ1-5	TRBV7-9	CASSFAGGNQPQHF
TRBJ1-2	TRBV11-2	CASGQPNNYGYTF
TRBJ1-5	TRBV10-2	CASSESRWQGIGQPQHF
TRBJ1-1	TRBV5-8	CASSPQGLVTEAFF
TRBJ2-1	TRBV2	CASRTDAGSYNEQFF
TRBJ1-5	TRBV30	CAWSVARNQPQHF
TRBJ2-1	TRBV5-6	CASSSGQSAYNEQFF
TRBJ1-1	TRBV6-5	CAWTTDGNTEAFF
TRBJ1-4	TRBV6-5	CASGTGAFNEKLFF
TRBJ2-7	TRBV6-5	CASSFGGGNRDEQYF
TRBJ2-5	TRBV6-1	CASSDRAGGIQETQYF
TRBJ2-1	TRBV5-1	CASSVISGGRNNEQFF
TRBJ2-2	TRBV4-1	CASSPQGDGELFF
TRBJ1-4	TRBV4-2	CASSQTGVTNEKLFF
TRBJ1-2	TRBV6-6	CASTMTEREGYTF
TRBJ1-2	TRBV10-1	CASLTPYDAGWGDGYTF
TRBJ2-5	TRBV5-1	CASSLGGGETQYF
TRBJ1-4	TRBV12-3/TRBV12-4	CASAWGGNEKLFF
TRBJ1-5	TRBV15	CATSRELSSNQPQHF
TRBJ1-2	TRBV30	CAWSFTGANYGYTF
TRBJ2-1	TRBV13	CASSPSPSVSLYNEQFF